These T cell receptor beta chains were read from a single sample in a study of blood T cells in healthy people across ages. One entry per CDR3 protein results from TCRdb running MiXCR on the 5' RACE reads. This sample has roughly 790,000 distinct CDR3 sequences; roughly 44% occur once, and the top ten carry roughly 20%. Source material: blood. Every receptor here comes from a woman aged 60-75 years in good health. The CDR3 runs from the conserved cysteine through the conserved F or W. The D gene is left open where the match is weak. Expanded clones get a size class; other rows say once, few or many, or leave the size out.

abundance: .; j_gene: TRBJ2-3; d_gene: .; v_gene: TRBV10-3; CDR3aa: CAISESGLADTQYF; CDR3nt: TGTGCCATCAGTGAGTCTGGGCTCGCAGATACGCAGTATTTT
abundance: few; j_gene: TRBJ1-5; d_gene: TRBD1; v_gene: TRBV9; CDR3aa: CASSVEGGGNQPQHF; CDR3nt: TGTGCCAGCAGCGTAGAAGGAGGGGGCAACCAGCCCCAGCATTTT
abundance: .; j_gene: TRBJ1-2; d_gene: TRBD1; v_gene: TRBV5-1; CDR3aa: CASSFGTGAGRDGYTF; CDR3nt: TGCGCCAGCAGCTTTGGGACAGGGGCAGGACGGGATGGCTACACCTTC
abundance: many; j_gene: TRBJ2-5; d_gene: .; v_gene: TRBV7-9; CDR3aa: CASSFPGRLGETQYF; CDR3nt: TGTGCCAGCAGCTTCCCAGGGAGGTTGGGAGAGACCCAGTACTTC
abundance: .; j_gene: TRBJ2-7; d_gene: .; v_gene: TRBV4-1; CDR3aa: CASSHLTRGSSYEQYF; CDR3nt: TGCGCCAGCAGCCATTTAACACGGGGCAGCTCCTACGAGCAGTACTTC
abundance: few; j_gene: TRBJ1-1; d_gene: TRBD1; v_gene: TRBV28; CDR3aa: CASMGQHTEAFF; CDR3nt: TGTGCCAGCATGGGACAGCACACTGAAGCTTTCTTT
abundance: many; j_gene: TRBJ2-1; d_gene: TRBD2; v_gene: TRBV9; CDR3aa: CASSVGTSGYNEQFF; CDR3nt: TGTGCCAGCAGCGTCGGGACTAGCGGATACAATGAGCAGTTCTTC
abundance: few; j_gene: TRBJ2-1; d_gene: .; v_gene: TRBV28; CDR3aa: CASSKQATLYNEQFF; CDR3nt: TGTGCCAGCAGTAAACAGGCAACCCTCTACAATGAGCAGTTCTTC
abundance: few; j_gene: TRBJ1-6; d_gene: .; v_gene: TRBV5-1; CDR3aa: CASSLEQFNSPLHF; CDR3nt: TGCGCCAGCAGCTTGGAACAGTTTAATTCACCCCTCCACTTT
abundance: .; j_gene: TRBJ2-5; d_gene: TRBD2; v_gene: TRBV5-1; CDR3aa: CASSLTLAGVGETQYF; CDR3nt: TGCGCCAGCAGCTTGACCCTAGCGGGGGTGGGAGAGACCCAGTACTTC
abundance: few; j_gene: TRBJ2-1; d_gene: TRBD2; v_gene: TRBV7-3; CDR3aa: CASSLGGRAHEQFF; CDR3nt: TGTGCCAGCAGCTTGGGCGGGAGGGCCCATGAGCAGTTCTTC
abundance: few; j_gene: TRBJ2-3; d_gene: .; v_gene: TRBV3-1; CDR3aa: CASSQSRTLVPDTQYF; CDR3nt: TGTGCCAGCAGCCAATCGCGTACGCTGGTGCCAGATACGCAGTATTTT
abundance: .; j_gene: TRBJ2-2; d_gene: .; v_gene: TRBV6-2/TRBV6-3; CDR3aa: CASSYAREQFF; CDR3nt: TGTGCCAGCAGTTACGCCCGGGAGCAGTTTTTT
abundance: .; j_gene: TRBJ2-7; d_gene: .; v_gene: TRBV6-5; CDR3aa: CASSYTCRIYEQYF; CDR3nt: TGTGCCAGCAGTTACACCTGCAGAATTTACGAGCAGTACTTC
abundance: .; j_gene: TRBJ2-5; d_gene: .; v_gene: TRBV7-9; CDR3aa: CASSIGEETQYF; CDR3nt: TGTGCCAGCAGTATCGGGGAAGAGACCCAGTACTTC
abundance: .; j_gene: TRBJ2-3; d_gene: TRBD2; v_gene: TRBV30; CDR3aa: CAWRIAGTTDTQYF; CDR3nt: TGTGCCTGGAGAATAGCGGGGACCACAGATACGCAGTATTTT
abundance: .; j_gene: TRBJ2-5; d_gene: .; v_gene: TRBV28; CDR3aa: CASSTGFQETQYF; CDR3nt: TGTGCCAGCAGTACAGGGTTCCAAGAGACCCAGTACTTC
abundance: .; j_gene: TRBJ2-3; d_gene: TRBD2; v_gene: TRBV27; CDR3aa: CASSFMGAGTDTQYF; CDR3nt: TGTGCCAGCAGTTTTATGGGAGCGGGGACAGATACGCAGTATTTT
abundance: once; j_gene: TRBJ2-7; d_gene: .; v_gene: TRBV6-5; CDR3aa: CASSYAKSSYEQYF; CDR3nt: TGTGCCAGCAGTTATGCCAAGAGCTCCTACGAGCAGTACTTC
abundance: .; j_gene: TRBJ1-1; d_gene: .; v_gene: TRBV10-3; CDR3aa: CAIRGAMNTEAFF; CDR3nt: TGTGCCATCAGAGGTGCAATGAACACTGAAGCTTTCTTT
abundance: once; j_gene: TRBJ1-5; d_gene: .; v_gene: TRBV7-3; CDR3aa: CASSSYKGGPNQPQHF; CDR3nt: TGTGCCAGCAGCTCCTATAAAGGGGGTCCCAATCAGCCCCAGCATTTT
abundance: .; j_gene: TRBJ2-2; d_gene: TRBD2; v_gene: TRBV7-6; CDR3aa: CASSPLAGEGGELFF; CDR3nt: TGTGCCAGCAGCCCTCTAGCGGGAGAGGGCGGGGAGCTGTTTTTT
abundance: .; j_gene: TRBJ1-1; d_gene: .; v_gene: TRBV2; CDR3aa: CASSEFKNTEAFF; CDR3nt: TGTGCCAGCAGTGAGTTCAAGAACACTGAAGCTTTCTTT
abundance: few; j_gene: TRBJ2-1; d_gene: TRBD2; v_gene: TRBV9; CDR3aa: CASSPLAGVKGEQFF; CDR3nt: TGTGCCAGCAGCCCCCTCGCGGGAGTAAAGGGTGAGCAGTTCTTC
abundance: .; j_gene: TRBJ1-1; d_gene: .; v_gene: TRBV4-3; CDR3aa: CASSQHGGGINTEAFF; CDR3nt: TGCGCCAGCAGCCAACACGGCGGGGGAATCAACACTGAAGCTTTCTTT
abundance: few; j_gene: TRBJ1-4; d_gene: TRBD1; v_gene: TRBV25-1; CDR3aa: CASRDPRGQNEKLFF; CDR3nt: TGTGCCAGCAGAGATCCCAGGGGGCAGAATGAAAAACTGTTTTTT
abundance: .; j_gene: TRBJ2-7; d_gene: .; v_gene: TRBV28; CDR3aa: CASSRSGASTYEQYF; CDR3nt: TGTGCCAGCAGTCGGTCGGGAGCGTCGACCTACGAGCAGTACTTC
abundance: .; j_gene: TRBJ2-7; d_gene: TRBD1; v_gene: TRBV7-9; CDR3aa: CASSSGQLGVLDEQYF; CDR3nt: TGTGCCAGCAGCTCGGGACAGCTAGGCGTTTTGGACGAGCAGTACTTC
abundance: .; j_gene: TRBJ2-5; d_gene: .; v_gene: TRBV7-8; CDR3aa: CASSLIRGTETQYF; CDR3nt: TGTGCCAGCAGCTTAATAAGGGGAACGGAGACCCAGTACTTC
abundance: .; j_gene: TRBJ2-7; d_gene: .; v_gene: TRBV3-1; CDR3aa: CASSPSTAYEQYF; CDR3nt: TGTGCCAGCAGCCCCTCCACGGCCTACGAGCAGTACTTC
abundance: .; j_gene: TRBJ2-7; d_gene: TRBD1; v_gene: TRBV20-1; CDR3aa: CSASRTGVPYEQYF; CDR3nt: TGCAGTGCTAGCCGGACAGGGGTCCCCTACGAGCAGTACTTC
abundance: .; j_gene: TRBJ2-5; d_gene: .; v_gene: TRBV5-1; CDR3aa: CASSVNYAFETQYF; CDR3nt: TGCGCCAGCAGCGTGAATTATGCCTTTGAGACCCAGTACTTC
abundance: .; j_gene: TRBJ1-2; d_gene: TRBD1; v_gene: TRBV3-1; CDR3aa: CASSRSGGYGYTF; CDR3nt: TGTGCCAGCAGCCGATCAGGGGGCTATGGCTACACCTTC
abundance: once; j_gene: TRBJ2-3; d_gene: TRBD2; v_gene: TRBV28; CDR3aa: CASSSPFRLAGTDTQYF; CDR3nt: TGTGCCAGCAGTTCTCCATTCCGGCTAGCGGGCACAGATACGCAGTATTTT
abundance: .; j_gene: TRBJ1-5; d_gene: .; v_gene: TRBV29-1; CDR3aa: CSVEPTRLNQPQHF; CDR3nt: TGCAGCGTTGAACCTACCAGGTTAAATCAGCCCCAGCATTTT
abundance: few; j_gene: TRBJ2-1; d_gene: .; v_gene: TRBV7-9; CDR3aa: CASSLGRIQRPGDNEQFF; CDR3nt: TGTGCCAGCAGCTTAGGAAGGATTCAGCGGCCGGGCGACAATGAGCAGTTCTTC
abundance: .; j_gene: TRBJ2-7; d_gene: TRBD1; v_gene: TRBV12-3/TRBV12-4; CDR3aa: CASTLWTGHEQYF; CDR3nt: TGTGCCAGCACCCTGTGGACAGGGCACGAGCAGTACTTC
abundance: .; j_gene: TRBJ2-1; d_gene: .; v_gene: TRBV20-1; CDR3aa: CSARSRNFHNEQFF; CDR3nt: TGCAGTGCTAGATCCCGGAATTTCCACAATGAGCAGTTCTTC
abundance: .; j_gene: TRBJ2-2; d_gene: TRBD2; v_gene: TRBV7-9; CDR3aa: CASSSPAGANTGELFF; CDR3nt: TGTGCCAGCAGCTCCCCAGCGGGGGCGAACACCGGGGAGCTGTTTTTT
abundance: .; j_gene: TRBJ2-7; d_gene: .; v_gene: TRBV3-1; CDR3aa: CASSPSEPLYEQYF; CDR3nt: TGTGCCAGCAGCCCCTCCGAGCCCCTATACGAGCAGTACTTC
abundance: once; j_gene: TRBJ1-6; d_gene: .; v_gene: TRBV18; CDR3aa: CTSSPPRTSSYNSPLHF; CDR3nt: TGTACCAGCTCACCACCGCGGACTAGCTCCTATAATTCACCCCTCCACTTT
abundance: few; j_gene: TRBJ2-7; d_gene: .; v_gene: TRBV20-1; CDR3aa: CSAQQVPYEQYF; CDR3nt: TGCAGTGCACAACAGGTCCCCTACGAGCAGTACTTC
abundance: few; j_gene: TRBJ2-3; d_gene: .; v_gene: TRBV7-8; CDR3aa: CASSPSSAGAKIDTQYF; CDR3nt: TGTGCCAGCAGCCCGTCTAGCGCCGGAGCAAAGATAGATACGCAGTATTTT
abundance: .; j_gene: TRBJ2-3; d_gene: TRBD2; v_gene: TRBV2; CDR3aa: CASSEFGLAEITDTQYF; CDR3nt: TGTGCCAGCAGTGAATTCGGGCTAGCGGAGATCACAGATACGCAGTATTTT
abundance: .; j_gene: TRBJ2-1; d_gene: .; v_gene: TRBV6-2/TRBV6-3; CDR3aa: CASSYVSVDEQFF; CDR3nt: TGTGCCAGCAGTTACGTTTCCGTTGATGAGCAGTTCTTC
abundance: .; j_gene: TRBJ1-1; d_gene: .; v_gene: TRBV27; CDR3aa: CASSLSGGGWTEAFF; CDR3nt: TGTGCCAGCAGTTTATCGGGCGGGGGGTGGACTGAAGCTTTCTTT
abundance: .; j_gene: TRBJ1-1; d_gene: .; v_gene: TRBV6-1; CDR3aa: CASSERANTEAFF; CDR3nt: TGTGCCAGCAGTGAGAGGGCAAACACTGAAGCTTTCTTT
abundance: .; j_gene: TRBJ2-1; d_gene: .; v_gene: TRBV7-9; CDR3aa: CASSPPDAGINEQFF; CDR3nt: TGTGCCAGCAGCCCCCCCGATGCGGGCATCAATGAGCAGTTCTTC
abundance: .; j_gene: TRBJ2-1; d_gene: .; v_gene: TRBV29-1; CDR3aa: CSVGVLPNSNEQFF; CDR3nt: TGCAGCGTTGGCGTTCTACCTAATTCCAATGAGCAGTTCTTC
abundance: .; j_gene: TRBJ2-3; d_gene: .; v_gene: TRBV7-2; CDR3aa: CASSSSGGGNTDTQYF; CDR3nt: TGTGCCAGCAGCTCCTCGGGTGGGGGGAACACAGATACGCAGTATTTT
abundance: once; j_gene: TRBJ2-5; d_gene: .; v_gene: TRBV5-1; CDR3aa: CASSPPGGTQETQYF; CDR3nt: TGCGCCAGCAGCCCTCCCGGGGGCACTCAAGAGACCCAGTACTTC
abundance: .; j_gene: TRBJ2-1; d_gene: TRBD2; v_gene: TRBV10-3; CDR3aa: CASGLAGTYNEQFF; CDR3nt: TGTGCCTCGGGGCTAGCGGGTACATACAATGAGCAGTTCTTC
abundance: .; j_gene: TRBJ2-1; d_gene: TRBD2; v_gene: TRBV10-3; CDR3aa: CAISGTSREQFF; CDR3nt: TGTGCCATCAGTGGGACTAGCAGAGAGCAGTTCTTC
abundance: .; j_gene: TRBJ1-1; d_gene: TRBD1; v_gene: TRBV3-1; CDR3aa: CASSQEGDRGAFF; CDR3nt: TGTGCCAGCAGCCAAGAGGGGGACAGGGGAGCTTTCTTT
abundance: .; j_gene: TRBJ1-2; d_gene: .; v_gene: TRBV28; CDR3aa: CANKYHGYTF; CDR3nt: TGTGCCAACAAGTACCATGGCTACACCTTC